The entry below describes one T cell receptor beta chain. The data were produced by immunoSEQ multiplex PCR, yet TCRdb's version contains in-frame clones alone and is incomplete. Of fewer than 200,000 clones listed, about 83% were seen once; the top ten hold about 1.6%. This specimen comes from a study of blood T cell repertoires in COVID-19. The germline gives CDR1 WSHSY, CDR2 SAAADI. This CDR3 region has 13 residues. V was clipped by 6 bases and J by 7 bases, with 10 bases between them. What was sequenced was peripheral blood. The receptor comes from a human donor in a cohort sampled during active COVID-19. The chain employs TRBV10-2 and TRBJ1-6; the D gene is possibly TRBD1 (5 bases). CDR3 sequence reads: CASRGQGNSPLHF. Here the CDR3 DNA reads TGCGCCAGCAGGGGCCAGGGAAATTCACCCCTCCACTTT.